This TCR beta chain was obtained from a study of shared clonotypes between healthy human individuals. Study results and caveats: Sharing across four donors was highest in naive CD4 (roughly 5%) and lowest in memory CD8 (roughly 0.4%). It was the non-shared clonotypes that had lower generation probabilities than clonotypes shared by all four donors.

Original methodology: ImmunoSEQ output held junction-only sequences without quality scores, so filtering differed. Using immunoSEQ multiplex PCR, the repertoire was profiled, and TCRdb retains in-frame clones only, with some absent. V and J calls and clone size come straight from that table; D and trimming were deduced from the DNA. The sample has 2,500,000 or so clones, around nine tenths seen once. CDR1 and CDR2 (germline): MGHRA, YSYEKL. The CDR3 contains 13 residues. V gave up 5 bases and J gave up 7 bases, with 15 bases separating them. Notes on this clone: Its antigen remains unknown.

All participating donors were Caucasian adults from Nashville, Tennessee. The specimen sequenced was naive CD4+ T cells sorted from blood. Noted subset: CD45RA+ positively selected. This sequence was found in a man aged 18 to 29 in good health. The chain links TRBV4-1 to TRBJ2-7; D may be TRBD1 (6 bases). CDR3 amino acids: CASSLREGGEQYF. DNA of the CDR3: TGCGCCAGCAGCTTAAGGGAAGGGGGTGAGCAGTACTTC.